Listed below are T cell receptor beta chains from one sample, sequenced in a study of vaccination and CD4 T cells after COVID-19. Their recognized antigens are unknown. A single record per CDR3 protein comes from TCRdb applying MiXCR to the PCR reads. The sample lists 13,000 or so distinct CDR3 sequences, around 67% occurring once. The sample consisted of CD4+ T cells from blood, cultured in vitro. The receptors here all came from a human donor who had recovered from COVID-19. CDR3s leave out the opening cysteine and the closing phenylalanine or tryptophan.

length	V	J	CDR3
12	TRBV27	TRBJ1-5	ASSTNRGHQPQH
13	TRBV20-1	TRBJ1-2	SVRDPGQGVRGYT
13	TRBV11-2	TRBJ1-1	ASSLDIGGNTEAF
12	TRBV20-1	TRBJ2-1	SANGLGEPGEQF
12	TRBV7-2	TRBJ2-2	ASSLASSTGELF
11	TRBV4-2	TRBJ2-1	ASSLGLGNEQF
12	TRBV7-2	TRBJ2-5	ASSSTTRKETQY
11	TRBV7-2	TRBJ1-1	ASSWTRNTEAF
13	TRBV7-2	TRBJ2-3	ASLPGPATLDTQY
12	TRBV7-2	TRBJ2-5	ASSQSSGPETQY
11	TRBV7-2	TRBJ1-2	ASSLVGGDGYT
13	TRBV11-3	TRBJ2-3	ASSLESMGTDTQY
12	TRBV20-1	TRBJ2-7	SARAHAPRAEQY
12	TRBV7-2	TRBJ2-7	ASSRKTGAYEQY
13	TRBV7-8	TRBJ2-2	ASSSGGRGVGELF
13	TRBV7-2	TRBJ1-6	ASSSGSSYNSPLH
12	TRBV2	TRBJ1-1	ASSEHRVDTEAF
13	TRBV5-4	TRBJ1-4	ASSSQGSPTEKLF
13	TRBV7-9	TRBJ2-3	ASSSSGGFADTQY
13	TRBV3-1	TRBJ2-1	ASTPALGSYNEQF
12	TRBV19	TRBJ1-1	ASSAQGSSTEAF
10	TRBV20-1	TRBJ1-2	SAVDGNYGYT
12	TRBV7-3	TRBJ2-3	ASSWGRDTDTQY
13	TRBV18	TRBJ2-3	ASSPPAGDADTQY
13	TRBV6-5	TRBJ1-2	ASSYGQGEGYGYT
13	TRBV7-2	TRBJ2-2	ASSLGLANTGELF
14	TRBV5-4	TRBJ2-1	ASSLELGQGYNEQF
10	TRBV11-3	TRBJ1-2	ASSLGGNGYT
13	TRBV7-2	TRBJ2-5	ASRVGGGPQETQY
16	TRBV7-2	TRBJ1-2	ASSLGTRDRGRLHGYT
12	TRBV27	TRBJ1-4	ASSWEGQAGKLF